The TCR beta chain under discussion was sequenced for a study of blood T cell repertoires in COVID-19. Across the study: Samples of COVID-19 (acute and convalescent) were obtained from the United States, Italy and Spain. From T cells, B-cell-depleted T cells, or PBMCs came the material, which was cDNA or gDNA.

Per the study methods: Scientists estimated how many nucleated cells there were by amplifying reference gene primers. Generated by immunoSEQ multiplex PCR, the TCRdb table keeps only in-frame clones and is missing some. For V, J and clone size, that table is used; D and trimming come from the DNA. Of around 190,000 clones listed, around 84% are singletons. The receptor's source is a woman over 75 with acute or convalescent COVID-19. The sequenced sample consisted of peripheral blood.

The CDR3 region is CAARSSYEQYF. CDR3 nucleotides: TGTGCGGCAAGAAGCTCCTACGAGCAGTACTTC. The J gene is TRBJ2-7, the V gene TRBV10-3; no reliable D call. CDR3 length: 11 amino acids. Germline V gives CDR1 ENHRY, CDR2 SYGVKD.